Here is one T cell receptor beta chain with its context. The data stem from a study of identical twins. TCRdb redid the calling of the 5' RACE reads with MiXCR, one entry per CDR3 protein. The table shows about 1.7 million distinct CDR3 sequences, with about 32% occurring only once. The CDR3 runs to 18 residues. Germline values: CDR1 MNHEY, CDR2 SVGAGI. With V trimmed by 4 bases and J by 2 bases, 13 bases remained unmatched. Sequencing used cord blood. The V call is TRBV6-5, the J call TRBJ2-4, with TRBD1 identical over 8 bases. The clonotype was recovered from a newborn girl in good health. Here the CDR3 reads CASSFDAGGGLSKNIQYF. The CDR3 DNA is TGTGCCAGCAGTTTTGATGCAGGGGGCGGATTGTCCAAAAACATTCAGTACTTC.